This T cell receptor (beta chain) was documented in a study of cytomegalovirus exposure and HLA in healthy donors. The CDR3 totals 16 residues. Use of 60 Vbeta and 13 Jbeta primers characterized the PCR. The protocol was immunoSEQ multiplex PCR, while the TCRdb copy is restricted to in-frame clones and leaves out a portion. Of roughly 130,000 clones in the sample, about 79% were seen once. The TCR comes from a woman aged 18-30 years in good health and CMV-seropositive. V is TRBV21-1 and J is TRBJ1-5; TRBD1 was called by the table and not checked on the DNA. TRBV21-1 is flagged as a pseudogene. Sequencing was done on a sample of PBMCs. This chain's CDR3 is CASSNPPVTCNQPQHF. The CDR3 DNA follows: TGTGCCAGCAGCAACCCACCAGTTACGTGCAATCAGCCCCAGCATTTT.